This TCR beta chain was obtained from a study of T cell responses to AZD1222 COVID-19 vaccine. Method: immunoSEQ multiplex PCR; TCRdb's copy keeps in-frame clones and lacks some. The table lists roughly 80,000 clones, about 90% of them singletons. The receptor was isolated from an adult in good health. This specimen was peripheral blood, taken on day 0 of AZD1222 vaccination.

CDR3: CASSSSGNSNQPQHF. In DNA form, the CDR3 reads TGCGCCAGCAGCTCATCAGGAAATAGCAATCAGCCCCAGCATTTT. This chain uses TRBV5-1 with TRBJ1-5; D is ambiguous. The CDR3 sequence is 15 residues long. Germline V CDR1 and CDR2: SGHRS, YFSETQ. The ends were cut back, 3 bases at V and 0 bases at J, with 10 bases in the middle.